This T cell receptor (beta chain) comes out of a study of shared clonotypes between healthy human individuals. From germline, CDR1 is SGDLS and CDR2 YYNGEE. V shed 2 bases and J 5 bases; nucleotides not matched to a gene: 3. The CDR3 is made up of 13 amino acids. Recent acute infections and vaccinations were absent in the healthy HIV-negative adult donors. Study results and limitations: Rarefaction showed that sequencing of sorted subsets was incomplete (despite large depth).

Assay used: immunoSEQ multiplex PCR; TCRdb lists only in-frame clones, some missing. Of around 1.5 million clones listed, 98% are singletons. On this clone: The antigen is not known.

The chain joins TRBV9 to TRBJ2-7; 8 nucleotides agree with TRBD1. This receptor was obtained from a man aged 25 to 40 in good health. The sample consisted of naive CD4+ T cells sorted from blood. The subset: CD45RA+ positively selected. CDR3 loop: CASSVQGADEQYF. CDR3 sequence (DNA): TGTGCCAGCAGCGTCCAGGGGGCGGACGAGCAGTACTTC.